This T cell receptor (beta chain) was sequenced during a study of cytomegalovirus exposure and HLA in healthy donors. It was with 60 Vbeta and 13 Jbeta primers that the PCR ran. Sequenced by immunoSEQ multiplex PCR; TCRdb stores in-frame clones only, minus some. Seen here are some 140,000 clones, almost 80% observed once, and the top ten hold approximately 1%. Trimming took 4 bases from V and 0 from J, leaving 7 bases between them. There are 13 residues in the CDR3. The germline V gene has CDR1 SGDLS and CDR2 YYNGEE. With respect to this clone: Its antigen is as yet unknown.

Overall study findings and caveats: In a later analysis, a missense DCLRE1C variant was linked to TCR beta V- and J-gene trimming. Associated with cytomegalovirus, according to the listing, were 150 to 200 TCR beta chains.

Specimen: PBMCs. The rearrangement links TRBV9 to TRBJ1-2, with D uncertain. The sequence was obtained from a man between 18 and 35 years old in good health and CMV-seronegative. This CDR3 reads CASSQEANYGYTF. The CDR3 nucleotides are TGTGCCAGCAGCCAGGAAGCTAACTATGGCTACACCTTC.